Following are 14 T cell receptor beta chains from one sample sequenced in a study of T cells in Graves' hyperthyroidism and ophthalmopathy. Amplified regions were TCR beta CDR3 sequences from RNA transcripts. Initially, a first-round RT-PCR of the TCR CDR3 employed the HTBI primer set. TCRdb called the multiplex PCR reads again in MiXCR, with one record for every CDR3 protein. This table has roughly 660,000 distinct CDR3 sequences, 15% to 20% appearing once. Sequenced sample: blood. Source of these receptors: a man aged 45-65 years with Graves' hyperthyroidism.

This clonotype was found a few times. The chain carries TRBV4-3 and TRBJ2-7; 7 bases line up with TRBD1. The germline V gene encodes CDR1 LGHNA and CDR2 YSLEER. V dropped 0 bases and J dropped 4; count of bases not matched to a gene: 9. The CDR3 sequence is 16 residues long. The CDR3 is CASSQDRGQATYEQYF. Written as DNA, the CDR3 is TGCGCCAGCAGCCAAGATCGCGGACAGGCGACATACGAGCAGTACTTC.

The chain recombines TRBV18 with TRBJ2-2; possible D gene TRBD1, 5 bases. Trimming left V 3 bases short and J 0 bases short, with 14 bases between. CDR1 KGHSH and CDR2 LQKENI come from the germline V gene. This CDR3 region has 17 residues. CDR3 sequence: CASSPRTGDTNTGELFF. CDR3 coding DNA: TGTGCCAGCTCACCGCGTACAGGAGACACGAACACCGGGGAGCTGTTTTTT.

This clonotype has more than one count but fewer than ten. The genes are TRBV2 and TRBJ1-3; D call uncertain. Germline-derived CDR1 and CDR2 are SNHLY and FYNNEI. The V end was cut by 4 bases, the J end by 5 bases, with 3 bases between. The CDR3 length is 11 residues. The CDR3: CASSVRNTIYF. Written as DNA, the CDR3 is TGTGCCAGCAGTGTTAGAAACACCATATATTTT.

This clonotype has more than one count but fewer than ten. The chain has TRBV5-6 and TRBJ2-1; TRBD1 aligns across 12 bases. V lost 4 bases, J lost 9 bases, and 11 bases stayed unmatched. CDR1 is SGHDT and CDR2 is YYEEEE in the germline V gene. The CDR3 is 16 residues long. CDR3 in amino acids: CASSARDRGHRGEQFF. CDR3 nucleotide sequence: TGTGCCAGCAGCGCAAGGGACAGGGGGCACAGAGGTGAGCAGTTCTTC.

Comment on this clonotype: Just one base apart from a much larger clone, this may be a read error. V and J are TRBV2 and TRBJ2-1, with TRBD2 matching 12 bases. Trimming took 6 bases from V and 5 from J; bases not matched to a gene: 11. Germline V gene data show CDR1 as SNHLY and CDR2 as FYNNEI. CDR3 size: 17 residues. The CDR3 here is CASRTSPGLAGNNEQFF. The CDR3 coding sequence is TGTGCCAGCAGGACTAGCCCGGGACTAGCGGGTAACAATGAGCAGTTCTTC.

This clonotype was observed many times. This chain uses TRBV28 with TRBJ1-1, with D possibly being TRBD1 (6 bases). This CDR3 spans 11 amino acids. Looked up from germline, CDR1 is MDHEN and CDR2 is SYDVKM. Trimming cost V 5 bases and J 7 bases, with 8 bases left between them. The CDR3 protein is CASSTGSEAFF. In DNA form, the CDR3 reads TGTGCCAGCAGTACAGGGAGTGAAGCTTTCTTT.

The rearrangement uses TRBV19 and TRBJ1-1; unclear D gene. CDR1 LNHDA and CDR2 SQIVND come from the germline V gene (reference sequence). There are 17 residues in the CDR3. Deletions cut 1 base from V and 3 bases from J, with 18 bases between. For the CDR3, the DNA is TGTGCCAGTAGTATAGGCCCCGGGGAGTTGTGGTACACTGAAGCTTTCTTT. It is translated as CASSIGPGELWYTEAFF. Looking up the rest from reference TRBV19 and TRBJ1-1 gives the full variable domain: DGGITQSPKYLFRKEGQNVTLSCEQNLNHDAMYWYRQDPGQGLRLIYYSQIVNDFQKGDIAEGYSVSREKKESFPLTVTSAQKNPTAFYLCASSIGPGELWYTEAFFGQGTRLTVV.

The rearrangement uses TRBV20-1 and TRBJ2-2, with 8 bases identical to TRBD2. Germline CDR1 is DFQATT and CDR2 is SNEGSKA (reference sequence). CDR3 length: 14 amino acids. J gave up 10 bases and V 1 base, and 8 bases lay outside the gene matches. The CDR3 DNA is TGCAGTGCTAGAGCTCCCGGGGGGGTAATGGAGCTGTTTTTT. Its translation: CSARAPGGVMELFF.

This clonotype was counted only a few times. The chain carries TRBV30 and TRBJ2-1; perhaps TRBD1 as D (6 bases). The CDR3 sequence is 15 residues long. Germline V CDR1 and CDR2: GTSNPN, SVGIG (reference sequence). Trimming removed 1 base at V and 7 bases at J, with 17 bases between. CDR3 protein: CAWSAPTGYPNEQFF. As DNA, the CDR3 is TGTGCCTGGAGTGCACCTACAGGGTACCCGAATGAGCAGTTCTTC. Looking up the rest from reference TRBV30 and TRBJ2-1 gives the full variable domain: SQTIHQWPATLVQPVGSPLSLECTVEGTSNPNLYWYRQAAGRGLQLLFYSVGIGQISSEVPQNLSASRPQDRQFILSSKKLLLSDSGFYLCAWSAPTGYPNEQFFGPGTRLTVL.

This clonotype was counted a few times. V usage is TRBV9 and J usage is TRBJ2-7; 12 bases are a match to TRBD2. Unmatched junction bases numbered 8, after V lost 3 bases and J lost 4 bases. This CDR3 spans 16 amino acids. CDR1 is SGDLS, CDR2 YYNGEE, per germline. This CDR3 is CASSASPSGRAYEQYF. The CDR3 coding sequence is TGTGCCAGCAGCGCGAGCCCTAGCGGGAGGGCTTACGAGCAGTACTTC.

The chain joins TRBV19 to TRBJ2-2, with 8 bases aligning to TRBD2. The CDR3 runs 18 residues. CDR1 LNHDA and CDR2 SQIVND come from the germline V gene (reference sequence). The J segment lost 2 bases and the V segment lost 4 bases, leaving 12 bases of the junction unmatched. CDR3 sequence (DNA): TGTGCCAGTAGTACGCAAATTCCGACTAGCGAAAACACCGGGGAGCTGTTTTTT. Its translation is CASSTQIPTSENTGELFF.

The rearrangement uses TRBV20-1 and TRBJ2-7; D not resolved. The CDR3 length is 16 residues. From germline, CDR1 is DFQATT and CDR2 SNEGSKA (reference sequence). Trimming cost V 0 bases and J 3 bases, with 18 bases left between them. CDR3 residues: CSARDPTYRMGYEQYF. CDR3 DNA sequence: TGCAGTGCTAGAGATCCGACTTACCGGATGGGCTACGAGCAGTACTTC.

As regards this clonotype: One base away lies a much larger clone, so this may be a sequencing read error. V gene TRBV6-5 combines with J gene TRBJ2-5; D ambiguous. This CDR3 contains 13 residues. The V gene's germline CDR1 is MNHEY and CDR2 SVGAGI. The DNA of the CDR3 is TGTGCCAACAGTTATTGGCGTCAAGAGACCCAGTACTTC. It encodes CANSYWRQETQYF.

As for this clonotype: One junction end disagrees with the germline gene, perhaps due to a read error. The chain couples TRBV6-1 to TRBJ1-6, with D possibly matching TRBD1 (6 bases). The V gene's germline CDR1 is MNHNS and CDR2 SASEGT. This CDR3 has 13 amino acids. In DNA form, the CDR3 reads TGTGCCAGCAGTCGACAGGATAATTCATCCCTCCACTTT. As protein: CASSRQDNSSLHF.